These 15 T cell receptor beta chains were all obtained from the same sample, sequenced in a study of a mutant IDH1 vaccine in newly diagnosed glioma. The time point here: week 11, during vaccination. What each vaccine dose contained was 300 ug of mutant IDH1 20-mer peptide, accompanied by topical imiquimod. Only in-frame clones appear in the TCRdb table, and some are missing; sequencing was by immunoSEQ multiplex PCR. The table has approximately 24,000 clones, around 77% seen once; the top ten hold 9% to 10%. Their antigens remain unidentified. This material consisted of PBMCs, taken from a glioma patient whose treatment included an IDH1 peptide vaccine. Receptors were obtained from a young woman with glioma.

This chain joins TRBV2 and TRBJ1-4; a possible D gene is TRBD1 (6 bases). CDR1 and CDR2 (germline): SNHLY, FYNNEI. The CDR3 is 13 amino acids. Trimming pared 7 bases from V and 1 base from J, leaving 7 bases between. As DNA, the CDR3 is TGTGCCAGCAACAGGGTAACTAATGAAAAACTGTTTTTT. This codes for CASNRVTNEKLFF.

The V and J genes are TRBV28 and TRBJ1-4, with D possibly being TRBD1 (5 bases). Trimming took 6 bases from V and 11 from J, leaving 22 bases between them. CDR3 length: 15 residues. CDR1 and CDR2 from the germline V gene are MDHEN and SYDVKM. The CDR3 reads CASRSSDRVGGKLFF. For the CDR3, the DNA is TGTGCCAGCAGATCGTCTGACAGAGTCGGTGGGAAACTGTTTTTT.

V is TRBV5-5 and J is TRBJ1-1; D is uncertain. Germline loops: CDR1 SGHKS, CDR2 YYEKEE (reference sequence). The length of the CDR3 is 16 residues. V lost 0 bases to trimming and J lost 6 bases, with 18 bases between them. The CDR3 bases are TGTGCCAGCAGCTTGGAACTGGGTATTGGTCGGGCTGAAGCTTTCTTT. Its protein product is CASSLELGIGRAEAFF.

This sequence joins TRBV10-3 and TRBJ2-7; unclear D gene. The V gene lost 7 bases and the J gene lost 3 bases, with 7 bases spanning the gap. Germline assignment: CDR1 ENHRY and CDR2 SYGVKD. The CDR3 contains 11 residues. The CDR3 region is CAIKGGYEQYF. The CDR3 nucleotides are TGTGCCATCAAGGGTGGCTACGAGCAGTACTTC.

CDR3 protein: CASSADGANNQPQHF. The CDR3 DNA follows: TGTGCCAGCAGCGCTGACGGGGCCAACAATCAGCCCCAGCATTTT. This sequence joins TRBV7-2 and TRBJ1-5, with D possibly TRBD1 on 5 matching bases. This CDR3 contains 15 residues. Trimming removed 5 bases at V and 3 bases at J, with 14 bases between. The germline gives CDR1 SGHTA, CDR2 FQGNSA. Filled out from reference TRBV7-2 and TRBJ1-5, the complete variable domain reads GAGVSQSPSNKVTEKGKDVELRCDPISGHTALYWYRQSLGQGLEFLIYFQGNSAPDKSGLPSDRFSAERTGGSVSTLTIQRTQQEDSAVYLCASSADGANNQPQHFGDGTRLSIL.

J is TRBJ2-1 and V is TRBV7-9, with D possibly being TRBD1 (7 bases). Per the germline V gene, CDR1 is SEHNR and CDR2 is FQNEAQ (reference sequence). The CDR3 covers 12 residues. CDR3: CAGGGTRNEQFF. CDR3 nucleotide sequence: TGTGCAGGGGGCGGGACAAGGAATGAGCAGTTCTTC.

The genes are TRBV12-5 and TRBJ2-3; TRBD2 agrees at 9 bases. This CDR3 has 18 residues. V shed 0 bases and J 2 bases; nucleotides not matched to a gene: 9. CDR1 LGHNT and CDR2 FRNRAP come from the germline V gene. CDR3 in amino acids: CASGLVVGAGGSTDTQYF. The CDR3 nucleotides are TGTGCTAGTGGTTTGGTAGTAGGAGCGGGGGGATCCACAGATACGCAGTATTTT.

The rearrangement joins TRBV5-4 to TRBJ2-1; 7 nucleotides line up with TRBD2. The CDR3 covers 15 residues. Germline values: CDR1 SGHNT, CDR2 YYREEE (reference sequence). Trimming at V came to 5 bases and at J to 8 bases, leaving 13 bases not matched to a gene. CDR3 sequence (DNA): TGTGCCAGCAGTTCTACGGGGGGAGGGCAGGATGAGCAGTTCTTC. Translating it yields CASSSTGGGQDEQFF.

The chain couples TRBV4-2 to TRBJ1-5; 7 nucleotides line up with TRBD1. Germline V gene sequence: CDR1 LGHNA, CDR2 YNFKEQ. The CDR3 totals 15 residues. V was clipped by 0 bases and J by 5 bases; unmatched bases: 4. The CDR3 here is CASSQEGGGYQPQHF. In nucleotides, the CDR3 is TGTGCCAGCAGCCAAGAAGGGGGCGGTTATCAGCCCCAGCATTTT.

Details on this clone: An end of the junction does not agree with germline; a read error may underlie this. The chain uses TRBV7-7 and TRBJ2-1; 8 bases map to TRBD2. There are 17 residues in the CDR3. Germline V gene data show CDR1 as SSHAT and CDR2 as FNYEAQ (reference sequence). The CDR3 region is CASSRIGLANSYNEQFF. The CDR3 DNA reads as TGTGCTAGCAGCCGGATTGGACTAGCAAACTCCTACAATGAGCAGTTCTTC.

The rearrangement joins TRBV6-5 to TRBJ1-2, with D uncertain. Germline CDR1 MNHEY, CDR2 SVGAGI. CDR3 length: 15 amino acids. The germline V and J ends were trimmed by 6 bases and 2 bases, with 16 bases remaining between them. Here the CDR3 reads CASRPWVDGNYGYTF. CDR3 DNA: TGTGCCAGCAGACCCTGGGTCGACGGAAACTATGGCTACACCTTC.

J is TRBJ1-2 and V is TRBV2; 9 nucleotides match TRBD1. The CDR3 length is 15 residues. The ends lost 6 bases at V and 7 bases at J; junction bases unmatched: 12. From germline, CDR1 is SNHLY and CDR2 FYNNEI. CDR3 sequence reads: CASRIQGARLIGYTF. The DNA for the CDR3 is TGTGCCAGCAGAATACAGGGGGCGCGGTTAATTGGCTACACCTTC.

This chain uses TRBV7-8 with TRBJ1-2; perhaps TRBD1 as D (5 bases). CDR1 is SGHVS, CDR2 FQNEAQ, per germline. V dropped 5 bases and J dropped 4 bases, with 11 bases sitting between them. CDR3 length equals 13 residues. The CDR3 region is CASSTTATYGYTF. For the CDR3, the DNA is TGTGCCAGCAGCACGACAGCCACCTATGGCTACACCTTC.

This rearrangement joins TRBV2 to TRBJ1-5; D unresolved. This CDR3 has 13 residues. The germline gives CDR1 SNHLY, CDR2 FYNNEI. V lost 6 bases and J 0 bases, leaving 6 bases between the germline ends. The CDR3 region has the DNA TGTGCCAGCAGCGGTTATAGCAATCAGCCCCAGCATTTT. Its translation: CASSGYSNQPQHF.

The chain uses TRBV5-1 and TRBJ1-4, with 9 bases identical to TRBD1. The J segment lost 7 bases and the V segment lost 7 bases, leaving 5 bases of the junction unmatched. Germline loops: CDR1 SGHRS, CDR2 YFSETQ. This CDR3 region has 13 residues. CDR3 amino acids: CASHLGQGEKLFF. The CDR3, as DNA: TGCGCCAGCCACTTGGGACAGGGTGAAAAACTGTTTTTT.